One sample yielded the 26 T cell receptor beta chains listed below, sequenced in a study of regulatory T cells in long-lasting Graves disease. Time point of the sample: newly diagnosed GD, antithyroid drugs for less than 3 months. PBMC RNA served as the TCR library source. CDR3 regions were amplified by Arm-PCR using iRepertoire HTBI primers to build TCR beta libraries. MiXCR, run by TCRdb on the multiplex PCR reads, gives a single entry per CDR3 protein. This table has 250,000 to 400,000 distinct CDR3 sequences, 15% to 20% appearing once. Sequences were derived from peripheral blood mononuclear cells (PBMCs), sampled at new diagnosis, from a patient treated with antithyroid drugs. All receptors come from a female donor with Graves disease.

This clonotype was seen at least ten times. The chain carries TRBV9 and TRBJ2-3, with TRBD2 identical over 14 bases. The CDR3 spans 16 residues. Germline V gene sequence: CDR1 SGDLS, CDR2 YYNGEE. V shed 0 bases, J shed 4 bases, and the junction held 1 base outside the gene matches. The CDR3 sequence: CASSVEGLAGADTQYF. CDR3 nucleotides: TGTGCCAGCAGCGTAGAGGGACTAGCGGGAGCAGATACGCAGTATTTT.

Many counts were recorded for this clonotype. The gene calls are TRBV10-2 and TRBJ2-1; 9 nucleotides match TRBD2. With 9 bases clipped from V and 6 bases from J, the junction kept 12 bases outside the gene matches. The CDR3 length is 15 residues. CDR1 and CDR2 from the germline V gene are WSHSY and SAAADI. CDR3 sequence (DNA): TGCGCCAGTACTCGGGGGGTAGCGGGGGTCAATGAGCAGTTCTTC. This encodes CASTRGVAGVNEQFF.

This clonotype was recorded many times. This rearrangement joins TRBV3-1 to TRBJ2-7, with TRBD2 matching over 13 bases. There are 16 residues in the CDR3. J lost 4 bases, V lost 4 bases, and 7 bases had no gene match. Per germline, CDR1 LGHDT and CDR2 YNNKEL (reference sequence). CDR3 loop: CASSRLGLAGSYEQYF. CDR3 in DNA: TGTGCCAGCAGCCGATTGGGACTAGCGGGGAGTTACGAGCAGTACTTC.

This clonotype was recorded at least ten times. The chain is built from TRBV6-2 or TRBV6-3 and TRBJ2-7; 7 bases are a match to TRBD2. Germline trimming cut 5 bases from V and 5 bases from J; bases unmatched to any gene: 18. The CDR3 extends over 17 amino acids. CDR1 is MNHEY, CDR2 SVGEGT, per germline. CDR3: CASSPGFVGGPLDEQYF. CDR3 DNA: TGTGCCAGCAGTCCCGGGTTTGTGGGAGGGCCTCTCGACGAGCAGTACTTC.

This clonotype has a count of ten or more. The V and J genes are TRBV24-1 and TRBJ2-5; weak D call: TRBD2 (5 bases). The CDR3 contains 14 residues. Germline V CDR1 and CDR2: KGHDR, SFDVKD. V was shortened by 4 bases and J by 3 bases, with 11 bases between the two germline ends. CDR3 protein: CATSETAGEETQYF. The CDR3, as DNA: TGTGCCACCAGTGAGACGGCCGGGGAAGAGACCCAGTACTTC.

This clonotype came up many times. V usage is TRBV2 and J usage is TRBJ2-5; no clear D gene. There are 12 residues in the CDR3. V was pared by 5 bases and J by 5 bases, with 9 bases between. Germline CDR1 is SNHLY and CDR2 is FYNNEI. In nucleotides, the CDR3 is TGTGCCAGCAGTTTACTAATTGAGACCCAGTACTTC. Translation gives CASSLLIETQYF. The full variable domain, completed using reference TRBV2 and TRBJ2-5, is EPEVTQTPSHQVTQMGQEVILRCVPISNHLYFYWYRQILGQKVEFLVSFYNNEISEKSEIFDDQFSVERPDGSNFTLKIRSTKLEDSAMYFCASSLLIETQYFGPGTRLLVL.

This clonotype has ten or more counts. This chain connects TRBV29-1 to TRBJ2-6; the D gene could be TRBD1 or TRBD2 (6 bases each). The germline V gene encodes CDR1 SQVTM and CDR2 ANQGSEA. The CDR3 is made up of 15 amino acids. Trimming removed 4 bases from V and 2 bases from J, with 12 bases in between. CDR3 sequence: CSVGAGGAGANVLTF. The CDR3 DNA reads TGCAGCGTTGGAGCCGGGGGCGCTGGGGCCAACGTCCTGACTTTC.

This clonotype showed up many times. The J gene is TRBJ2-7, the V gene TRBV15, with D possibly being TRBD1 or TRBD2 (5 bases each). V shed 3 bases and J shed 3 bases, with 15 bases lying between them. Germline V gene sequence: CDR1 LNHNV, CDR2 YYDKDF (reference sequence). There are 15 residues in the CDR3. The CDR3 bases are TGTGCCACCAGCAGTCGAGGGGCGTTGGGCTACGAGCAGTACTTC. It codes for CATSSRGALGYEQYF.

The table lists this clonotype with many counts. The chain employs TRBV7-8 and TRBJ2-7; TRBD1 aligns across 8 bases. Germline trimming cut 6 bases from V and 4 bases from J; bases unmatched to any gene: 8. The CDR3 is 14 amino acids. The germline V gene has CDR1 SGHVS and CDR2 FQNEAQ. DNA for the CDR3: TGTGCCAGCAGTACCCGGGACAGGCGGTACGAGCAGTACTTC. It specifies CASSTRDRRYEQYF.

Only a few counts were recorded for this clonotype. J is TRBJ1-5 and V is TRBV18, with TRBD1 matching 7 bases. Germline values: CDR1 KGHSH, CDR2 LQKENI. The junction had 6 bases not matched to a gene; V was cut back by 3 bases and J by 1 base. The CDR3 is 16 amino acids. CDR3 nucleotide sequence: TGTGCCAGCTCACCCGGCTCGGGACAGAGCAATCAGCCCCAGCATTTT. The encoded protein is CASSPGSGQSNQPQHF.

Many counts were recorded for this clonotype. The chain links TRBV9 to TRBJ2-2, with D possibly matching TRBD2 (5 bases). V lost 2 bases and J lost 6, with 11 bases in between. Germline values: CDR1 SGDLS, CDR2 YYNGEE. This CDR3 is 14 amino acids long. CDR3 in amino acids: CASSVEEASGELFF. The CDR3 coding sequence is TGTGCCAGCAGCGTCGAGGAGGCGTCCGGGGAGCTGTTTTTT.

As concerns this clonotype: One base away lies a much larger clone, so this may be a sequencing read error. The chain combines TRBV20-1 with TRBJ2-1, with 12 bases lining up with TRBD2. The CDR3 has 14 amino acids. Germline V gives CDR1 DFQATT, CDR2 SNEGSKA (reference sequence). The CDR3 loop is CSAMTSGRLDEQSF. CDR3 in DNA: TGCAGTGCTATGACTAGCGGGAGATTGGATGAGCAGTCCTTC.

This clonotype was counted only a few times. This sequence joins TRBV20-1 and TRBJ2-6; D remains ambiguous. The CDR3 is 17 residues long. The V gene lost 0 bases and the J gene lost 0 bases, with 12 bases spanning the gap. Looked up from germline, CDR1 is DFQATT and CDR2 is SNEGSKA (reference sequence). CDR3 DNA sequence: TGCAGTGCTAGAGATCTCAGGCAAAGCTCTGGGGCCAACGTCCTGACTTTC. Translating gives CSARDLRQSSGANVLTF.

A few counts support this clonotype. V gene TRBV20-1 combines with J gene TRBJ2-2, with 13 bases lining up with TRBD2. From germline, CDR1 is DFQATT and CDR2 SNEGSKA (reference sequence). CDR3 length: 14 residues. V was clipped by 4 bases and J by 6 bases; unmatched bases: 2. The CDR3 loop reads CSATGLAGAGELFF. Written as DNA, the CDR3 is TGCAGTGCTACCGGACTAGCGGGAGCCGGGGAGCTGTTTTTT.

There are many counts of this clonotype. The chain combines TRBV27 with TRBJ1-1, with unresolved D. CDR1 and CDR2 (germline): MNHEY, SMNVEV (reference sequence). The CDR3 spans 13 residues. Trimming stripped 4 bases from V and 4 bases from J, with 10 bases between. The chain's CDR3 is CASSSTRATEAFF. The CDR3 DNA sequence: TGTGCCAGCAGTTCTACACGGGCCACTGAAGCTTTCTTT.

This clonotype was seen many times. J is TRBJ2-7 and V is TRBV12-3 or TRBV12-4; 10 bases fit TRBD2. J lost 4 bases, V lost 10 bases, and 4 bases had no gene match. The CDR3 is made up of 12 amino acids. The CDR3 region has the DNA TGTGCCACCCTAGCGGGAGTATACGAGCAGTACTTC. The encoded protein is CATLAGVYEQYF.

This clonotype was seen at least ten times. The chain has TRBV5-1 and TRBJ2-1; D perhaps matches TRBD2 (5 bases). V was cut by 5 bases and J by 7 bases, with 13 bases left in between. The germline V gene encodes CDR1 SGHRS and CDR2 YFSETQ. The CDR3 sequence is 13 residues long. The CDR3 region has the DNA TGCGCCAGCAGTAGCGTCTATGGGAATGAGCAGTTCTTC. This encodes CASSSVYGNEQFF.

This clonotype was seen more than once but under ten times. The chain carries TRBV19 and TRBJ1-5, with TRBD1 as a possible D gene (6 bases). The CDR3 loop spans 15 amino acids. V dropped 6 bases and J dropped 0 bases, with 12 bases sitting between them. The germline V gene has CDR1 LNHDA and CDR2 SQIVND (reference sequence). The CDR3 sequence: CASRRDIYSNQPQHF. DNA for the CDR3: TGTGCCAGTAGGCGGGACATCTATAGCAATCAGCCCCAGCATTTT.

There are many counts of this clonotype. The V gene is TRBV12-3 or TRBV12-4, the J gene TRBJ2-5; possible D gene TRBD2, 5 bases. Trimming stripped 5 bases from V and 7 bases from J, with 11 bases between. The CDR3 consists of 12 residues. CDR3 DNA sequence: TGTGCCAGCAGTCATACACGGGGGACCCAGTACTTC. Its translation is CASSHTRGTQYF.

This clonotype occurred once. Here the CDR3 reads CSAPRDTGANVLTF. In DNA, the CDR3 is TGCAGTGCTCCCCGGGACACCGGGGCCAACGTCCTGACTTTC. This chain joins TRBV20-1 and TRBJ2-6; D may be TRBD1 (6 bases). The CDR3 extends over 14 amino acids. CDR1 is DFQATT and CDR2 is SNEGSKA in the germline V gene (reference sequence). Trimming removed 5 bases from V and 4 bases from J, with 12 bases in between.

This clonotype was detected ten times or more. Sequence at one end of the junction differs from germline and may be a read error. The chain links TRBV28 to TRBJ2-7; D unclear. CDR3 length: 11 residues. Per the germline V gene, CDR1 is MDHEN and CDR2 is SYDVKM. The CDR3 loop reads CASSWGYEQYF. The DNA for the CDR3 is TGTGCCAGTAGTTGGGGATACGAGCAGTACTTC. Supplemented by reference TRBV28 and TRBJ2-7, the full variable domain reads DVKVTQSSRYLVKRTGEKVFLECVQDMDHENMFWYRQDPGLGLRLIYFSYDVKMKEKGDIPEGYSVSREKKERFSLILESASTNQTSMYLCASSWGYEQYFGPGTRLTVT.

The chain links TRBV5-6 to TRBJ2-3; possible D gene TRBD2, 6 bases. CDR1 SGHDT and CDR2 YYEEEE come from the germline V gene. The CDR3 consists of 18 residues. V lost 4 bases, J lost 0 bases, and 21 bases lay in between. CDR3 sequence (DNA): TGTGCCAGCAGCCCGACTAGTCTCCGTTATCCTAGCACAGATACGCAGTATTTT. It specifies CASSPTSLRYPSTDTQYF.

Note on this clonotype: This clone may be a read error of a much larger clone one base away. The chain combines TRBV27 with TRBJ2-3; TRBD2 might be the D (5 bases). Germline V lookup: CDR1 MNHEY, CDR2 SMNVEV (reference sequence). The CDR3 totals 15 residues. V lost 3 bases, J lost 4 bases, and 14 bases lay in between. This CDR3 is CASSFSFQRADTQYF. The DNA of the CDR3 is TGTGCCAGCAGTTTTAGTTTCCAGAGGGCAGATACGCAGTATTTT.

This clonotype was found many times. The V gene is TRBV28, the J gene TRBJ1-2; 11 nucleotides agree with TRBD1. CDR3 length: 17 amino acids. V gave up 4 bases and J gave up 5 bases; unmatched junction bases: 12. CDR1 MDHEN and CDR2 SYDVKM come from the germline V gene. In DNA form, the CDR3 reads TGTGCCAGCAGTTACCGGACAGGGGGCTTGCCGCCGTATGGCTACACCTTC. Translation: CASSYRTGGLPPYGYTF.

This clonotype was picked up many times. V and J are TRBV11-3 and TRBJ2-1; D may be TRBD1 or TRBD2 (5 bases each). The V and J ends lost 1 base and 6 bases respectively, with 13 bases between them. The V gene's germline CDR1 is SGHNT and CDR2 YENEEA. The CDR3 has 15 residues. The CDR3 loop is CASSLVGPLGNEQFF. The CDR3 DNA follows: TGTGCCAGCAGCTTAGTGGGACCCCTGGGCAATGAGCAGTTCTTC.

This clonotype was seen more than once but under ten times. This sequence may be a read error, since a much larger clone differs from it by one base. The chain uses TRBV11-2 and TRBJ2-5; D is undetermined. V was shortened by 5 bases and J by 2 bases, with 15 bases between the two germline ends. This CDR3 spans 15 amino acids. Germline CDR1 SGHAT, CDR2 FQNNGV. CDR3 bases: TGTGCCAGCAGCCAACTCCGGAGTCTGCAAGAGACCCAGTACTTC. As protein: CASSQLRSLQETQYF.